Below, one T cell receptor (beta chain) is given with its context. The antigen is not known. The CDR3 spans 16 residues. CDR1 and CDR2 from the germline V gene are LGHNA and YSLEER. V was clipped by 3 bases and J by 2 bases; unmatched bases: 6. These data come from a study of CD8 T cells in ankylosing spondylitis. Study outcomes and limitations: Matched ankylosing spondylitis synovial fluid reportedly showed significant enrichment of disease-linked clones. There were earlier reports of some motif variants in reactive arthritis synovial fluid and blood. Ankylosing spondylitis blood seemed to carry a telltale TCR beta motif made of eight or nine highly homologous variants.

TCRdb passed the 5' RACE reads through MiXCR, listing each CDR3 protein once. The table has over 30,000 distinct CDR3 sequences, approximately 17% seen once. The source of this sequence is a male donor with ankylosing spondylitis or in good health (not recorded which). The chain links TRBV4-3 to TRBJ2-7, with TRBD2 identical over 11 bases. The sequenced material came from blood. The CDR3 protein is CASSQVSGRATYEQYF. CDR3 bases: TGCGCCAGCAGCCAGGTTAGCGGGAGGGCCACCTACGAGCAGTACTTC.